A selection of T cell receptor beta chains follows, all from one sample in a study of cytomegalovirus exposure and HLA in healthy donors. Assay: immunoSEQ multiplex PCR; the TCRdb copy retains only in-frame clones and omits some. The data hold under 300,000 clones, with approximately 81% observed a single time. The sequencing input was PBMCs. The receptors shown here come from a woman in her fifties or sixties in good health and CMV-seropositive. Each CDR3 is given with its conserved first and last residue. The D gene is left open where the match is weak. Clone sizes are given selectively: once, few, many, or a class where the clone is expanded.

J	D	size	V	DNA	CDR3
TRBJ1-1	TRBD1	.	TRBV2	TGTGCCAGCAGTGAAGCCTTCCCTTTCCCGGGACAGGTCGCTCGCACTGAAGCTTTCTTT	CASSEAFPFPGQVARTEAFF
TRBJ2-5	.	.	TRBV6-1	TGTGCCAGCAGTGCCACAGGGCTGCGGGAGACCCAGTACTTC	CASSATGLRETQYF
TRBJ2-5	.	.	TRBV20-1	TGCAGTGAGAACAACCAAGAGACCCAGTACTTC	CSENNQETQYF
TRBJ1-2	.	once	TRBV12-5	TGTGCTAGTGGTTTGTTCGCCCTAGGACAGTTACTTAGAGCTAACTATGGCTACACCTTC	CASGLFALGQLLRANYGYTF
TRBJ1-5	.	.	TRBV6-1	TGTGCCAGCAGTGAGCGAGACACGAACAATCAGCCCCAGCATTTT	CASSERDTNNQPQHF
TRBJ2-3	.	.	TRBV21-1	TGTGCCAGCAGCACTGGCTCTAGCACAGATACGCAGTATTTT	CASSTGSSTDTQYF
TRBJ1-2	TRBD1	.	TRBV18	TGTGCCAGCTCACCCAGTCCTCAGGGGGCGCGGTATGGCTACACCTTC	CASSPSPQGARYGYTF
TRBJ2-5	.	.	TRBV5-1	TGCGCCAGCAGCCTGTACCAAGAGACCCAGTACTTC	CASSLYQETQYF
TRBJ2-4	TRBD1	once	TRBV19	TGTGCCAGTAGCGACAGGGGCCCGAAAAACATTCAGTACTTC	CASSDRGPKNIQYF
TRBJ1-1	TRBD1	.	TRBV5-1	TGCGCCAGCAGCCTCTCAGGGGGGACTGAAGCTTTCTTT	CASSLSGGTEAFF
TRBJ1-5	TRBD1	.	TRBV9	TGTGCCAGCAGCGTAGAGGGACAGGTTTATCAGCCCCAGCATTTT	CASSVEGQVYQPQHF
TRBJ2-1	TRBD2	.	TRBV11-2	TGTGCCAGCAGCGAGGGACTAGCGGGAGGAGGCTCCTACAATGAGCAGTTCTTC	CASSEGLAGGGSYNEQFF
TRBJ1-1	.	.	TRBV4-2	TGTGCCAGCAGCCAAGAATCACGGACTGAAGCTTTCTTT	CASSQESRTEAFF
TRBJ2-7	.	.	TRBV6-5	TGTGCCAGCAGTTACCAGAGGTTCTCCTACGAGCAGTACTTC	CASSYQRFSYEQYF
TRBJ2-3	.	once	TRBV15	TGTGCCACCAGCAGAGATCGGGGTACAGATACGCAGTATTTT	CATSRDRGTDTQYF
TRBJ2-1	.	.	TRBV15	TGTGCCACCAGCGCTGGAGCGTTATCCTACAATGAGCAGTTCTTC	CATSAGALSYNEQFF
TRBJ1-1	.	.	TRBV6-5	TGTGCCAGCAGGGAGGGGATGAACACTGAAGCTTTCTTT	CASREGMNTEAFF
TRBJ1-5	.	.	TRBV7-2	TGTGCCAGCAGCTTAGGGGGGGGCCAGCCCCAGCATTTT	CASSLGGGQPQHF
TRBJ1-5	TRBD1	.	TRBV18	TGTGCCAGCTCACCGGGACAGGGGTTCGGTCAGCCCCAGCATTTT	CASSPGQGFGQPQHF
TRBJ2-3	.	.	TRBV6-4	TGTGCCAGCAGCGGGGGACAGCCTAGCACAGATACGCAGTATTTT	CASSGGQPSTDTQYF
TRBJ2-2	.	.	TRBV10-3	TGTGCCATCAGTGACAAGGCGGCTGCCGGGGAGCTGTTTTTT	CAISDKAAAGELFF
TRBJ2-3	.	once	TRBV11-3	TGTGCCAGCAGCCCCCGCCCTGGAGAGGATACGCAGTATTTT	CASSPRPGEDTQYF
TRBJ2-7	.	.	TRBV6-1	TGTGCCAGCAGTGAAGGTCCCGAGGGCTACGAGCAGTACTTC	CASSEGPEGYEQYF
TRBJ1-2	.	.	TRBV9	TGTGCCAGCAGCGCCGAGGACAGCTATGGCTACACCTTC	CASSAEDSYGYTF
TRBJ2-5	.	.	TRBV27	TGTGCCAGCAGTTCGGGGGTGCACCAAGAGACCCAGTACTTC	CASSSGVHQETQYF
TRBJ2-7	TRBD2	.	TRBV7-9	TGTGCCAGCAGAACGACTAGCGGGTTGCGGGAGCAGTACTTC	CASRTTSGLREQYF
TRBJ2-5	TRBD2	.	TRBV5-1	TGCGCCAGCAGCTTGGGGGGGGGTTCCAACGCGATGGAGACCCAGTACTTC	CASSLGGGSNAMETQYF
TRBJ2-1	.	few	TRBV5-4	TGTGCCAGCAGCTTGGATCCGAGCTCCTACAATGAGCAGTTCTTC	CASSLDPSSYNEQFF
TRBJ2-2	TRBD2	.	TRBV27	TGTGCCAGCAGTTTCCTAGCGGGAGGGCCGGTCACCGGGGAGCTGTTTTTT	CASSFLAGGPVTGELFF
TRBJ2-2	.	.	TRBV27	TGTGCCCCCCGGGGGTCCGGGGAGCTGTTTTTT	CAPRGSGELFF
TRBJ2-5	.	.	TRBV5-1	TGCGCCAGCAGCTTGAACAGTCATGGGGAGACCCAGTACTTC	CASSLNSHGETQYF
TRBJ1-2	.	.	TRBV11-2	TGTGCCAGCAGCTTAGTACAGGGAGCCACACAACCTGGCTACACCTTC	CASSLVQGATQPGYTF
TRBJ2-1	TRBD1	.	TRBV18	TGTGCCAGCTCACTCACGACAGGGAGCTCCTACAATGAGCAGTTCTTC	CASSLTTGSSYNEQFF
TRBJ1-1	.	.	TRBV6-1	TGTGCCGAGGGGGTAATGGAAGGCACTGAAGCTTTCTTT	CAEGVMEGTEAFF
TRBJ2-3	.	.	TRBV5-1	TGCGCCAGCAGCTTGGCAGGCGGGGTCACAGATACGCAGTATTTT	CASSLAGGVTDTQYF
TRBJ1-2	.	.	TRBV2	TGTGCCAGCAGGTCTACAGGGACCTACACCTTC	CASRSTGTYTF
TRBJ2-5	TRBD1	.	TRBV5-1	TGCGCCAGCAGCCCGACAGGGGCCCGAGAGACCCAGTACTTC	CASSPTGARETQYF
TRBJ2-3	.	.	TRBV19	TGTGCCAGTAGTTATTCCCGAGATACGCAGTATTTT	CASSYSRDTQYF
TRBJ2-7	TRBD2	.	TRBV6-1	TGTGCCAGCAGGGAGGGGACTAGCGGGGCCCTTAACTTC	CASREGTSGALNF
TRBJ1-1	.	once	TRBV4-1	TGCGCCAGCAGAAGTCAGGGAGGGGTCCAGGCTTTCTTT	CASRSQGGVQAFF
TRBJ1-4	.	.	TRBV2	TGTGCCAGCAACCCACGGCAGGGGAGAAATGAAAAACTGTTTTTT	CASNPRQGRNEKLFF
TRBJ2-7	.	.	TRBV28	TGTGCCAGCAGTACCCGACTAGTTAGCTACGAGCAGTACTTC	CASSTRLVSYEQYF
TRBJ1-3	.	.	TRBV30	TGTGCCTGGAGTGACGGCTCTGGAAACACCATATATTTT	CAWSDGSGNTIYF
TRBJ1-4	.	.	TRBV5-6	TGTGCCAGCAGCTTGGTTGGGCTTGCTAATGAAAAACTGTTTTTT	CASSLVGLANEKLFF
TRBJ1-5	.	.	TRBV28	TGTGCCACCCGACAGGAGGATCAGCCCCAGCATTTT	CATRQEDQPQHF
TRBJ2-7	TRBD2	.	TRBV10-2	TGCGCCAGCAGTAGCCAGCGGGGTCGCTACGAGCAGTACTTC	CASSSQRGRYEQYF
TRBJ2-3	.	.	TRBV4-2	TGTGCCAGCAGCCAAGATTCCCTCGTCACAGATACGCAGTATTTT	CASSQDSLVTDTQYF
TRBJ1-3	TRBD1	.	TRBV19	TGTGCCAGTAGTAGGACAGGGGAGAGGAACACCATATATTTT	CASSRTGERNTIYF
TRBJ1-2	.	.	TRBV5-1	TGCGCCAGCAGCTTGGAGCTTAACTATGGCTACACCTTC	CASSLELNYGYTF
TRBJ1-2	TRBD1	.	TRBV5-4	TGTGCCAGCAGCTGGGCTCCGGGACAGGAATTACTCTATGGCTACACCTTC	CASSWAPGQELLYGYTF
TRBJ1-5	.	.	TRBV28	TGTGCCAGCAGTTTATCAGGGTCGGGTCAGCCCCAGCATTTT	CASSLSGSGQPQHF
TRBJ1-2	.	.	TRBV9	TGTGCCAGCAGCCCCATGAGTTGGTCTAACTATGGCTACACCTTC	CASSPMSWSNYGYTF
TRBJ1-1	TRBD1	.	TRBV5-1	TGCGCCAGCAGCATCGACAGGGGGAGTATGAACACTGAAGCTTTCTTT	CASSIDRGSMNTEAFF
TRBJ1-1	.	.	TRBV12-5	TGTGCTAGTGGCTCCCACACTGAAGCTTTCTTT	CASGSHTEAFF
TRBJ2-1	TRBD2	.	TRBV7-6	TGTGCCAGCAGCCCCCCATTGGGGACTAGCGGGAGGAAAGAGCAGTTCTTC	CASSPPLGTSGRKEQFF
TRBJ1-1	.	.	TRBV5-4	TGTGCCAGCAGCTACACAGGACTGAACACTGAAGCTTTCTTT	CASSYTGLNTEAFF
TRBJ2-3	TRBD2	.	TRBV18	TGTGCCAGCTCACCACTTTTGTCGCGGGAGGGAGGTACGCAGTATTTT	CASSPLLSREGGTQYF
TRBJ1-1	TRBD1	.	TRBV10-3	TGTGCCATCAGTCCCGACAGGGGAAACACTGAAGCTTTCTTT	CAISPDRGNTEAFF
TRBJ1-1	.	.	TRBV15	TGTGCCACCAGCAGAGATCCGACTGTGAACACTGAAGCTTTCTTT	CATSRDPTVNTEAFF
TRBJ1-2	.	.	TRBV27	TGTGCCAGCAGTCCTAAGCGGGACTATGGCTACACCTTC	CASSPKRDYGYTF